The 2 T cell receptor beta chains listed next were all sequenced from one sample in a study of cytomegalovirus exposure and HLA in healthy donors. Sequencing was performed with immunoSEQ multiplex PCR; in TCRdb, only in-frame clones are kept and a portion is missing. The sample has under 200,000 clones; about 90% are singletons. The sequencing input was PBMCs. These receptors came from a man in his late teens or twenties in good health and CMV-seropositive.

The sample holds a few counts of this clone. This rearrangement joins TRBV6-4 to TRBJ2-3, with 7 nucleotides matching TRBD1. The junction had 1 base not matched to a gene; V was cut back by 6 bases and J by 1 base. Looked up from germline, CDR1 is MRHNA and CDR2 is SNTAGT. This CDR3 has 13 residues. The CDR3 spells CASSGQGTDTQYF. CDR3 coding DNA: TGTGCCAGCAGCGGACAGGGCACAGATACGCAGTATTTT.

The chain has TRBV7-2 and TRBJ1-3, with unresolved D. The V gene's germline CDR1 is SGHTA and CDR2 FQGNSA. CDR3 size: 15 residues. V lost 7 bases and J lost 0, with 13 bases in between. CDR3 sequence reads: CASTLDRGSGNTIYF. The CDR3 DNA reads TGTGCCAGCACCCTCGACCGAGGCTCTGGAAACACCATATATTTT.